This is a list of T cell receptor beta chains from one sample in a study of T cell repertoires in cytomegalovirus infection. The antigens for these receptors are not known. MiXCR, applied by TCRdb to the reads, yields one record per CDR3 protein. The sample carries 800,000 to 950,000 distinct CDR3 sequences, about 30% recorded once. The sequencing used cultured CD8+ T cells from PBMCs, collected from culture after CMV antigen stimulation. These receptors all stem from a human donor in good health (CMV status not recorded). Some clones in this sample may be carry-over from other donors' samples. Both conserved end residues are part of each CDR3. Fields, in order: J gene, clone size, D gene, V gene, CDR3 DNA, CDR3 protein. D genes are given only for firm matches. Expanded clones are given a class, and other clones once, few, many or no size at all.

j_call: TRBJ1-1; clone_size: few; d_call: -; v_call: TRBV7-8; cdr3_nt: TGTGCCAGCAGCTTTAGGGTTGGAGCTAACACTGAAGCTTTCTTT; cdr3_aa: CASSFRVGANTEAFF
j_call: TRBJ1-2; clone_size: few; d_call: -; v_call: TRBV7-9; cdr3_nt: TGTGCCAGCAGCTTAGACATCCTAGTCGATGGCTACACCTTC; cdr3_aa: CASSLDILVDGYTF
j_call: TRBJ1-4; clone_size: once; d_call: TRBD1; v_call: TRBV27; cdr3_nt: TGTGCCAGCACCCCCCGGGGACAGGAAGAGGCAACTAATGAAAAACTGTTTTTT; cdr3_aa: CASTPRGQEEATNEKLFF
j_call: TRBJ1-1; clone_size: few; d_call: -; v_call: TRBV5-1; cdr3_nt: TGCGCCAGCAGCTCCTTTACACAGCTGAACACTGAAGCTTTCTTT; cdr3_aa: CASSSFTQLNTEAFF
j_call: TRBJ1-6; clone_size: few; d_call: -; v_call: TRBV7-9; cdr3_nt: TGTGCCAGCAGTCCCCCGGCGGTGACCTATAATTCACCCCTCCACTTT; cdr3_aa: CASSPPAVTYNSPLHF
j_call: TRBJ1-5; clone_size: -; d_call: -; v_call: TRBV6-1; cdr3_nt: TGTGCCAGCAGTGAACGGAGGCGCCAACACAATCAGCCCCAGCATTTT; cdr3_aa: CASSERRRQHNQPQHF
j_call: TRBJ1-1; clone_size: -; d_call: TRBD1; v_call: TRBV10-2; cdr3_nt: TGCGCCAGCGAGGGGGCAGGGAAGGCTTTCTTT; cdr3_aa: CASEGAGKAFF
j_call: TRBJ2-1; clone_size: many; d_call: -; v_call: TRBV6-2/TRBV6-3; cdr3_nt: TGTGCCAGCAGTTACCCGCCCAGCGCGGGTGAGCAGTTCTTC; cdr3_aa: CASSYPPSAGEQFF
j_call: TRBJ1-2; clone_size: -; d_call: -; v_call: TRBV6-5; cdr3_nt: TGTGCCAGCAGTTACAGTTCTGCGAGGGATGGCTACACCTTC; cdr3_aa: CASSYSSARDGYTF
j_call: TRBJ1-1; clone_size: few; d_call: -; v_call: TRBV12-3/TRBV12-4; cdr3_nt: TGTGCCAGCAGTTTAGGCCCGGGTAGACACACTGAAGCTTTCTTT; cdr3_aa: CASSLGPGRHTEAFF
j_call: TRBJ2-5; clone_size: many; d_call: -; v_call: TRBV7-8; cdr3_nt: TGTGCCAGCAGCTTAAACGGGGTACAAGAGACCCAGTACTTC; cdr3_aa: CASSLNGVQETQYF
j_call: TRBJ1-5; clone_size: few; d_call: -; v_call: TRBV4-1; cdr3_nt: TGCGCCAGCAGCCCCGTTGGACAAAGCAATCAGCCCCAGCATTTT; cdr3_aa: CASSPVGQSNQPQHF
j_call: TRBJ1-1; clone_size: -; d_call: -; v_call: TRBV7-6; cdr3_nt: TGTGCCAGCAGCGCACCGACAGTCATGAACACTGAAGCTTTCTTT; cdr3_aa: CASSAPTVMNTEAFF
j_call: TRBJ1-2; clone_size: -; d_call: -; v_call: TRBV29-1; cdr3_nt: TGCAGCGCCCCTTCCAGGGCGTCTGTCTACACCTTC; cdr3_aa: CSAPSRASVYTF
j_call: TRBJ1-2; clone_size: -; d_call: TRBD1; v_call: TRBV5-4; cdr3_nt: TGTGCCAGCAGTCACCGGGACAGGGGATTTGGCTATGGCTACACCTTC; cdr3_aa: CASSHRDRGFGYGYTF
j_call: TRBJ2-7; clone_size: few; d_call: -; v_call: TRBV7-6; cdr3_nt: TGTGCCAGCAGCTTATCGAGGGGGGGGCGCGAGCAGTACTTC; cdr3_aa: CASSLSRGGREQYF
j_call: TRBJ2-2; clone_size: -; d_call: -; v_call: TRBV27; cdr3_nt: TGTGCCAGCAGCGGGTCGATGATCGGGGAGCTGTTTTTT; cdr3_aa: CASSGSMIGELFF
j_call: TRBJ2-1; clone_size: few; d_call: -; v_call: TRBV7-9; cdr3_nt: TGTGCCAGCAGCCCGCTACATCCAGGGAACTCCTACAATGAGCAGTTCTTC; cdr3_aa: CASSPLHPGNSYNEQFF
j_call: TRBJ2-5; clone_size: few; d_call: TRBD2; v_call: TRBV7-6; cdr3_nt: TGTGCCAGCAGCTCTATCCCAGGAGCTAGCGGGGGGCCTGAAGAGACCCAGTACTTC; cdr3_aa: CASSSIPGASGGPEETQYF
j_call: TRBJ1-4; clone_size: few; d_call: TRBD1; v_call: TRBV19; cdr3_nt: TGTGCCAGTACCACCCCCGGGACAGGGGACGAAAAACTGTTTTTT; cdr3_aa: CASTTPGTGDEKLFF
j_call: TRBJ2-5; clone_size: -; d_call: TRBD2; v_call: TRBV15; cdr3_nt: TGTGCCACCAGCAGATTCGGACTAGCGGGGGCCCGGGAGACCCAGTACTTC; cdr3_aa: CATSRFGLAGARETQYF
j_call: TRBJ2-2; clone_size: many; d_call: -; v_call: TRBV7-8; cdr3_nt: TGTGCCAGCAGCCGGATGAGGGAGTGGGCCGGGGAGCTGTTTTTT; cdr3_aa: CASSRMREWAGELFF
j_call: TRBJ2-2; clone_size: -; d_call: -; v_call: TRBV5-8; cdr3_nt: TGTGCCAGCAGCTTGACTCGAATCCCAAACACCGGGGAGCTGTTTTTT; cdr3_aa: CASSLTRIPNTGELFF
j_call: TRBJ1-1; clone_size: -; d_call: TRBD1; v_call: TRBV4-1; cdr3_nt: TGCGCCAGCAGTCTGACCCAGGGGGGGGACACTGAAGCTTTCTTT; cdr3_aa: CASSLTQGGDTEAFF
j_call: TRBJ1-5; clone_size: -; d_call: TRBD1; v_call: TRBV15; cdr3_nt: TGTGCCACCAGCAGACGTCCACAGGGGAACGGCCAGCCCCAGCATTTT; cdr3_aa: CATSRRPQGNGQPQHF
j_call: TRBJ2-1; clone_size: once; d_call: TRBD2; v_call: TRBV19; cdr3_nt: TGTGCCAGTAGTATCAAAGCGGGGGGGCTTGGAAATGAGCAGTTCTTC; cdr3_aa: CASSIKAGGLGNEQFF
j_call: TRBJ1-4; clone_size: -; d_call: -; v_call: TRBV5-5; cdr3_nt: TGTGCCAGCAGCTTGCCGGGGAAGGGTATTAATGAAAAACTGTTTTTT; cdr3_aa: CASSLPGKGINEKLFF
j_call: TRBJ1-1; clone_size: -; d_call: -; v_call: TRBV19; cdr3_nt: TGTGCCAGTAGTGTCCAGGGACCGAACACTGAAGCTTTCTTT; cdr3_aa: CASSVQGPNTEAFF
j_call: TRBJ2-1; clone_size: -; d_call: TRBD2; v_call: TRBV7-8; cdr3_nt: TGTGCCAGCAGCTCCCGGGGGGTAGCCTACAATGAGCAGTTCTTC; cdr3_aa: CASSSRGVAYNEQFF
j_call: TRBJ1-1; clone_size: few; d_call: -; v_call: TRBV12-3/TRBV12-4; cdr3_nt: TGTGCCAGCACCGAGGGGTTGAGGGAAGCTTTCTTT; cdr3_aa: CASTEGLREAFF
j_call: TRBJ2-5; clone_size: few; d_call: TRBD1; v_call: TRBV24-1; cdr3_nt: TGTGCCACCAGTGATTTGCGAACAGGGGGCCGAGGAGAGACCCAGTACTTC; cdr3_aa: CATSDLRTGGRGETQYF
j_call: TRBJ1-5; clone_size: many; d_call: TRBD1; v_call: TRBV7-8; cdr3_nt: TGTGCCAGCAGCTTAGCAAGTCGGGGACAGGGGGCAAATCAGCCCCAGCATTTT; cdr3_aa: CASSLASRGQGANQPQHF
j_call: TRBJ1-4; clone_size: -; d_call: -; v_call: TRBV7-9; cdr3_nt: TGTGCCAGCAGCCCCGGGGTTATTTCGGGTAACGAAAAACTGTTTTTT; cdr3_aa: CASSPGVISGNEKLFF
j_call: TRBJ2-5; clone_size: many; d_call: TRBD2; v_call: TRBV7-2; cdr3_nt: TGTGCCAGCAGCTTAGACGGGGGGGCCCAGGAGACCCAGTACTTC; cdr3_aa: CASSLDGGAQETQYF
j_call: TRBJ2-5; clone_size: -; d_call: -; v_call: TRBV7-6; cdr3_nt: TGTGCCAGCAGCCTAAGGGGGAGGGAGAAGACCCAGTACTTC; cdr3_aa: CASSLRGREKTQYF
j_call: TRBJ2-7; clone_size: few; d_call: -; v_call: TRBV5-5; cdr3_nt: TGTGCCAGCAGCTTGGAATCGACAGACCGCGAGCAGTACTTC; cdr3_aa: CASSLESTDREQYF
j_call: TRBJ1-5; clone_size: -; d_call: -; v_call: TRBV19; cdr3_nt: TGTGCCAGTCTAGGAGCGAACAATCAGCCCCAGCATTTT; cdr3_aa: CASLGANNQPQHF
j_call: TRBJ2-3; clone_size: many; d_call: TRBD1; v_call: TRBV7-2; cdr3_nt: TGTGCCAGCAGCTTCTGGACAGGGGACCCAGATACGCAGTATTTT; cdr3_aa: CASSFWTGDPDTQYF
j_call: TRBJ2-3; clone_size: -; d_call: TRBD2; v_call: TRBV12-3/TRBV12-4; cdr3_nt: TGTGCCAACAGTCTTCGGACTAGCGGGGAGGATACGCAGTATTTT; cdr3_aa: CANSLRTSGEDTQYF
j_call: TRBJ1-2; clone_size: -; d_call: -; v_call: TRBV6-5; cdr3_nt: TGTGCCAGCTGCCGGGTGTCGGGGGCGTTCGGCTACACCTTC; cdr3_aa: CASCRVSGAFGYTF
j_call: TRBJ1-1; clone_size: -; d_call: -; v_call: TRBV6-2/TRBV6-3; cdr3_nt: TGTGCCAGCAGTTACTCTATGAAAGCGAACACTGAAGCTTTCTTT; cdr3_aa: CASSYSMKANTEAFF
j_call: TRBJ2-1; clone_size: few; d_call: TRBD2; v_call: TRBV4-1; cdr3_nt: TGCGCCAGCAGCCCTTCCGGGACTAGCGGGGAGAGCTCCTACAATGAGCAGTTCTTC; cdr3_aa: CASSPSGTSGESSYNEQFF